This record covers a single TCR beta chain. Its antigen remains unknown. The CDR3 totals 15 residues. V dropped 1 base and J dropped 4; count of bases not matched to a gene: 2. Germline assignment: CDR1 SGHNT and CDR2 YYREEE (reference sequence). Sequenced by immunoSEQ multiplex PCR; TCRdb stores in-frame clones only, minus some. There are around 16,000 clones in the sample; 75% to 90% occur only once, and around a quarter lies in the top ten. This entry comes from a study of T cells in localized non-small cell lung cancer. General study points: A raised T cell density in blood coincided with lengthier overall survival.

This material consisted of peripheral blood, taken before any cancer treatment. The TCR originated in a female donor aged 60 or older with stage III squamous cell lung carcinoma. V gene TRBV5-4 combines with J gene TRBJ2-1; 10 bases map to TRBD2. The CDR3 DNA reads TGTGCCAGCAGCTTGACTAGCGGGATTTACAATGAGCAGTTCTTC. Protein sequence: CASSLTSGIYNEQFF.